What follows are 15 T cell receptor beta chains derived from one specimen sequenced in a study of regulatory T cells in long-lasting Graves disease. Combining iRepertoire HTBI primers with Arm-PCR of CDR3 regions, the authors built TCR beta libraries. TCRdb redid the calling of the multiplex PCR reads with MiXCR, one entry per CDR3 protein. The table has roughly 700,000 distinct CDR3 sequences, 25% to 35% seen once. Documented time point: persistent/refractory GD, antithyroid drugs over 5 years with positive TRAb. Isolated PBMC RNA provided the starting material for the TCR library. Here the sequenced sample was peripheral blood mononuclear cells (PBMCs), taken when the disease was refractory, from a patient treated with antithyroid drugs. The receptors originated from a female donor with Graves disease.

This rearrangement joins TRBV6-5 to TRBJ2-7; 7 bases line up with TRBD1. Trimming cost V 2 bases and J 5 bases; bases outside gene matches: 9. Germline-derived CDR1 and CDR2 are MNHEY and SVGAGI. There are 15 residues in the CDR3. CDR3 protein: CASSYAFNTGDEQYF. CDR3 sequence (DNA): TGTGCCAGCAGTTACGCGTTCAATACAGGGGACGAGCAGTACTTC.

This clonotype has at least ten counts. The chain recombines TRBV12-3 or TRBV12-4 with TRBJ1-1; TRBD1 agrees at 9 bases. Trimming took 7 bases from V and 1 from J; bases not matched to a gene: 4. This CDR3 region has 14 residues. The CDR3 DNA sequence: TGTGCCAGCATCCGGGGACAGGGGAACACTGAAGCTTTCTTT. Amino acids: CASIRGQGNTEAFF.

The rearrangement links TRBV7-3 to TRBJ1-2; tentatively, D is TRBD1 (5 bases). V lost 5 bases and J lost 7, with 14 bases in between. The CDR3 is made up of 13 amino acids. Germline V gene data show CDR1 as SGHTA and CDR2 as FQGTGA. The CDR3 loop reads CASSPGTAVGYTF. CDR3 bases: TGTGCCAGCAGCCCCGGGACTGCTGTTGGCTACACCTTC. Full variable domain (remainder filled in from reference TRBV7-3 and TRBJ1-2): GAGVSQTPSNKVTEKGKYVELRCDPISGHTALYWYRQSLGQGPEFLIYFQGTGAADDSGLPNDRFFAVRPEGSVSTLKIQRTERGDSAVYLCASSPGTAVGYTFGSGTRLTVV.

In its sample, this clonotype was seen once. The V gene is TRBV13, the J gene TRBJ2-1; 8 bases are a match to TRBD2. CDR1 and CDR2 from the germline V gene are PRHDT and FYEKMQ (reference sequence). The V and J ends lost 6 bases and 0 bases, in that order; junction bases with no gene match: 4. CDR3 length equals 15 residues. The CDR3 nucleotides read TGTGCCAGCAGTCGGACTAGCAGCTCCTACAATGAGCAGTTCTTC. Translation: CASSRTSSSYNEQFF.

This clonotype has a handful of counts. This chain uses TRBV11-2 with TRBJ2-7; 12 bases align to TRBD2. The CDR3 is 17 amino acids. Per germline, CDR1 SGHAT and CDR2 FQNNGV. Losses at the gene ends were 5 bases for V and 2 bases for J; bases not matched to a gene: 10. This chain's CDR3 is CASSRTSGTAPTYEQYF. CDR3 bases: TGTGCCAGCAGCAGGACTAGCGGGACCGCCCCCACCTACGAGCAGTACTTC.

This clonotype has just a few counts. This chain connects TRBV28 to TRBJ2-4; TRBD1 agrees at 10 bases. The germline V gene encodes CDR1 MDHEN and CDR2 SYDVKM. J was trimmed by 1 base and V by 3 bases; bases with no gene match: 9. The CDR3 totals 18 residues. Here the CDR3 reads CASSFSGTGASAKNIQYF. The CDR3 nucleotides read TGTGCCAGCAGTTTTTCAGGGACAGGGGCTTCCGCCAAAAACATTCAGTACTTC.

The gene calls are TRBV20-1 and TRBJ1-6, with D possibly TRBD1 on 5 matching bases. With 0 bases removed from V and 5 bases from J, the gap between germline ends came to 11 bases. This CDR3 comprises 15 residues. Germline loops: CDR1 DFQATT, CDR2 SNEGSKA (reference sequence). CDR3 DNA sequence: TGCAGTGCTAGAGACCGGGACCTAAATAATTCACCCCTCCACTTT. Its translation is CSARDRDLNNSPLHF.

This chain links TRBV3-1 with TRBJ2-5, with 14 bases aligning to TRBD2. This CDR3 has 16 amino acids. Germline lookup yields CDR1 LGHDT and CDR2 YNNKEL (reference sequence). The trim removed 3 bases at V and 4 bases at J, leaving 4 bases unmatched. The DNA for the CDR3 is TGTGCCAGCAGCCAGGGGACTAGCGGGAGTTCAGAGACCCAGTACTTC. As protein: CASSQGTSGSSETQYF.

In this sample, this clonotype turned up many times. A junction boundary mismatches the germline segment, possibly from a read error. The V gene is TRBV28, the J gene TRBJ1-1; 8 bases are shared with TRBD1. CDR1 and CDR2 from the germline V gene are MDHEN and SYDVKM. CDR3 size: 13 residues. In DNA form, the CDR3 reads TGTGCCACCAGTAGAGGACAGGGTCTTGAAGCTTTCTTT. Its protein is CATSRGQGLEAFF.

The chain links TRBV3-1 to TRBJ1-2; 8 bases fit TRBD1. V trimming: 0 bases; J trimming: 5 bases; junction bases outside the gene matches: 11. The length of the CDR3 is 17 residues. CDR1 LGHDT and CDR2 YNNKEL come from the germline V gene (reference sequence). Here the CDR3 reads CASSQDGQGKPQYGYTF. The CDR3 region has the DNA TGTGCCAGCAGCCAAGACGGACAGGGTAAACCCCAATATGGCTACACCTTC.

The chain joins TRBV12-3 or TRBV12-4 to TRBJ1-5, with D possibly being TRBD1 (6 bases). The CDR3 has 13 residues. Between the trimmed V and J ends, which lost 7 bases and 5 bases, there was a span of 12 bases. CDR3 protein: CASTRQAYQPQHF. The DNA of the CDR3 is TGTGCCAGCACCCGACAGGCCTATCAGCCCCAGCATTTT.

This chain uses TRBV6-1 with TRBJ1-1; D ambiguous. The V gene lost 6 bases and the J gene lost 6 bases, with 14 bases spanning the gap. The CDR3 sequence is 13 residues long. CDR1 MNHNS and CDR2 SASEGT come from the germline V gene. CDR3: CASRSPRRPEAFF. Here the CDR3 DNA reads TGTGCCAGCAGATCCCCCAGGAGGCCTGAAGCTTTCTTT.

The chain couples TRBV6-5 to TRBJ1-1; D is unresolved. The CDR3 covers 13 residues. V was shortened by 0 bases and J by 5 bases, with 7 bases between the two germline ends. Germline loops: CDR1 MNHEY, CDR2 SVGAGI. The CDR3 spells CASSYSLGTEAFF. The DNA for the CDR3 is TGTGCCAGCAGTTACTCGTTGGGGACTGAAGCTTTCTTT.

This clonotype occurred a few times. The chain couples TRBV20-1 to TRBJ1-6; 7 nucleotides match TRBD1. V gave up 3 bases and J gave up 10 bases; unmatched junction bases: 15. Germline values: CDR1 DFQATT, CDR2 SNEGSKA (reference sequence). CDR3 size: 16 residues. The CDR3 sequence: CSASSLTGRVGSPLHF. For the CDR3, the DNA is TGCAGTGCTAGCTCCTTGACAGGGAGGGTAGGCTCACCCCTCCACTTT.

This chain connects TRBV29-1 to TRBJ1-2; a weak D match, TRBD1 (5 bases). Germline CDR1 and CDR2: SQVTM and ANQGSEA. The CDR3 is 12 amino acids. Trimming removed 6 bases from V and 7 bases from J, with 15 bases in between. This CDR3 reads CSVGDLSSGYTF. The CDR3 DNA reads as TGCAGCGTCGGGGACTTATCCTCTGGCTACACCTTC.